A selection of T cell receptor beta chains follows, all from one sample in a study of blood T cell repertoires in COVID-19. Some clones are missing from TCRdb's copy, which holds only in-frame ones; the method was immunoSEQ multiplex PCR. The repertoire includes hundreds of thousands of clones, roughly 87% of them detected once, and 2% to 3% sits in the top ten. The specimen sequenced was peripheral blood. These receptor sequences come from a man younger than 35 with active or convalescent COVID-19. Each CDR3 is given with its conserved first and last residue. Fields, in order: D gene, V gene, clone size, J gene, CDR3 protein, CDR3 DNA. A D gene is named only where the DNA matches it firmly. Clone size is shown for a subset of rows, as once, few, many or a class of expanded clone.

d_call: TRBD2
v_call: TRBV12-3/TRBV12-4
clone_size: once
j_call: TRBJ2-1
cdr3_aa: CASSLLRERKFF
cdr3_nt: TGTGCCAGCAGTTTGTTGCGGGAGAGGAAGTTCTTC

d_call: TRBD1
v_call: TRBV11-2
clone_size: .
j_call: TRBJ2-2
cdr3_aa: CASSVHRGLGTGELFF
cdr3_nt: TGTGCCAGCAGCGTCCACAGGGGATTGGGCACCGGGGAGCTGTTTTTT

d_call: TRBD2
v_call: TRBV27
clone_size: .
j_call: TRBJ2-1
cdr3_aa: CASSPGTSGTVNEQFF
cdr3_nt: TGTGCCAGCAGTCCTGGGACTAGCGGGACGGTCAATGAGCAGTTCTTC

d_call: TRBD2
v_call: TRBV2
clone_size: .
j_call: TRBJ2-1
cdr3_aa: CASSGTSGGASYNEQFF
cdr3_nt: TGTGCCAGCAGCGGGACTAGCGGGGGGGCGAGCTACAATGAGCAGTTCTTC

d_call: TRBD2
v_call: TRBV29-1
clone_size: .
j_call: TRBJ2-1
cdr3_aa: CSVEGLAGARPNEQFF
cdr3_nt: TGCAGCGTTGAGGGACTAGCGGGGGCCCGGCCCAATGAGCAGTTCTTC

d_call: .
v_call: TRBV7-9
clone_size: .
j_call: TRBJ1-1
cdr3_aa: CASSPRQSEAFF
cdr3_nt: TGTGCCAGCAGCCCCCGACAGTCTGAAGCTTTCTTT

d_call: .
v_call: TRBV28
clone_size: .
j_call: TRBJ2-3
cdr3_aa: CAGASQRVPTDTQYF
cdr3_nt: TGTGCCGGTGCGTCCCAGCGGGTCCCCACAGATACGCAGTATTTT

d_call: TRBD1
v_call: TRBV2
clone_size: .
j_call: TRBJ1-1
cdr3_aa: CADRTGRVTEAFF
cdr3_nt: TGTGCCGACCGGACAGGGCGGGTCACTGAAGCTTTCTTT

d_call: TRBD1
v_call: TRBV4-1
clone_size: few
j_call: TRBJ1-3
cdr3_aa: CASSQPGQGDTIYF
cdr3_nt: TGCGCCAGCAGCCAACCGGGACAGGGAGACACCATATATTTT

d_call: .
v_call: TRBV18
clone_size: .
j_call: TRBJ2-7
cdr3_aa: CASSPPSGTGYEQYF
cdr3_nt: TGTGCCAGCTCACCACCTAGCGGGACAGGGTACGAGCAGTACTTC

d_call: .
v_call: TRBV3-1/TRBV3-2
clone_size: .
j_call: TRBJ1-5
cdr3_aa: CASSQLQGNQPQHF
cdr3_nt: TGTGCCAGCAGCCAGCTACAGGGAAATCAGCCCCAGCATTTT

d_call: TRBD1
v_call: TRBV20-1
clone_size: few
j_call: TRBJ1-2
cdr3_aa: CSATTGGGYTF
cdr3_nt: TGCAGTGCTACAACAGGGGGAGGCTACACCTTC

d_call: TRBD2
v_call: TRBV5-1
clone_size: .
j_call: TRBJ2-1
cdr3_aa: CASSSGLAGGDEQFF
cdr3_nt: TGCGCCAGCAGCTCGGGACTAGCGGGAGGGGATGAGCAGTTCTTC

d_call: .
v_call: TRBV13
clone_size: .
j_call: TRBJ2-7
cdr3_aa: CASSPRDSEDDEQYF
cdr3_nt: TGTGCCAGCAGCCCCCGGGACTCAGAGGACGACGAGCAGTACTTC

d_call: TRBD1
v_call: TRBV28
clone_size: .
j_call: TRBJ1-5
cdr3_aa: CASSPRQGYQPQHF
cdr3_nt: TGTGCCAGCAGCCCTCGACAGGGGTATCAGCCCCAGCATTTT

d_call: .
v_call: TRBV27
clone_size: .
j_call: TRBJ2-3
cdr3_aa: CASSVSGTDTQYF
cdr3_nt: TGTGCCAGCAGCGTTTCGGGCACAGATACGCAGTATTTT

d_call: .
v_call: TRBV12-3/TRBV12-4
clone_size: .
j_call: TRBJ2-7
cdr3_aa: CASSTGYEQYF
cdr3_nt: TGTGCCAGCAGTACAGGGTACGAGCAGTACTTC

d_call: TRBD2
v_call: TRBV19
clone_size: .
j_call: TRBJ2-7
cdr3_aa: CASSIGTNLGEQYF
cdr3_nt: TGTGCCAGTAGTATCGGGACTAACCTTGGCGAGCAGTACTTC

d_call: TRBD2
v_call: TRBV2
clone_size: once
j_call: TRBJ2-3
cdr3_aa: CASSTALAASTDTQYF
cdr3_nt: TGTGCCAGCAGCACCGCACTAGCGGCTAGCACAGATACGCAGTATTTT

d_call: .
v_call: TRBV6-5
clone_size: .
j_call: TRBJ1-1
cdr3_aa: CASSRGTEAFF
cdr3_nt: TGTGCCAGCAGTCGAGGGACTGAAGCTTTCTTT

d_call: TRBD2
v_call: TRBV6-6
clone_size: few
j_call: TRBJ2-5
cdr3_aa: CASRDGTTKETQYF
cdr3_nt: TGTGCCAGCAGGGACGGGACTACTAAAGAGACCCAGTACTTC

d_call: TRBD2
v_call: TRBV27
clone_size: .
j_call: TRBJ2-1
cdr3_aa: CASNAGTSANNEQFF
cdr3_nt: TGTGCCAGCAACGCCGGGACTAGCGCCAACAATGAGCAGTTCTTC

d_call: .
v_call: TRBV5-6
clone_size: few
j_call: TRBJ1-2
cdr3_aa: CASSFGTPEYGYTF
cdr3_nt: TGTGCCAGCAGCTTTGGGACACCTGAATATGGCTACACCTTC

d_call: .
v_call: TRBV2
clone_size: .
j_call: TRBJ1-5
cdr3_aa: CASSDPQGPYQPQHF
cdr3_nt: TGTGCCAGCAGTGACCCCCAGGGCCCATATCAGCCCCAGCATTTT

d_call: .
v_call: TRBV6-2/TRBV6-3
clone_size: .
j_call: TRBJ1-4
cdr3_aa: CASSRQTNEKLFF
cdr3_nt: TGTGCCAGCAGTAGACAGACTAATGAAAAACTGTTTTTT

d_call: .
v_call: TRBV9
clone_size: .
j_call: TRBJ1-5
cdr3_aa: CASSGGTDSRNQPQHF
cdr3_nt: TGTGCCAGCAGCGGCGGGACGGACTCAAGAAATCAGCCCCAGCATTTT

d_call: TRBD2
v_call: TRBV18
clone_size: .
j_call: TRBJ2-7
cdr3_aa: CASSPVLAGSYEQYF
cdr3_nt: TGTGCCAGCTCACCGGTACTAGCGGGGTCCTACGAGCAGTACTTC

d_call: .
v_call: TRBV25-1
clone_size: .
j_call: TRBJ1-1
cdr3_aa: CASTFSFEAFF
cdr3_nt: TGTGCCAGCACTTTCAGTTTTGAAGCTTTCTTT

d_call: .
v_call: TRBV5-4
clone_size: .
j_call: TRBJ1-2
cdr3_aa: CASSFNDDQADTF
cdr3_nt: TGTGCCAGCAGCTTCAATGATGACCAGGCCGACACCTTC

d_call: .
v_call: TRBV21-1
clone_size: .
j_call: TRBJ2-1
cdr3_aa: CASSKALGGENPPYYNEQFF
cdr3_nt: TGTGCCAGCAGCAAAGCGCTAGGGGGGGAGAACCCTCCGTATTACAATGAGCAGTTCTTC

d_call: .
v_call: TRBV19
clone_size: .
j_call: TRBJ1-1
cdr3_aa: CASSGDRSKTEAFF
cdr3_nt: TGTGCCAGTAGTGGTGACAGGTCGAAGACTGAAGCTTTCTTT

d_call: TRBD1
v_call: TRBV27
clone_size: .
j_call: TRBJ2-1
cdr3_aa: CASSRWDSHNNEQFF
cdr3_nt: TGTGCCAGCAGTCGGTGGGACAGCCATAACAATGAGCAGTTCTTC

d_call: TRBD2
v_call: TRBV11-2
clone_size: once
j_call: TRBJ2-3
cdr3_aa: CASSTWTSGRTDTQYF
cdr3_nt: TGTGCCAGCAGCACTTGGACTAGCGGTCGCACAGATACGCAGTATTTT

d_call: .
v_call: TRBV28
clone_size: .
j_call: TRBJ1-4
cdr3_aa: CASRRSTEKLFF
cdr3_nt: TGTGCCAGCAGGCGCTCCACTGAAAAACTGTTTTTT

d_call: .
v_call: TRBV29-1
clone_size: .
j_call: TRBJ1-3
cdr3_aa: CTAQQGTGNTIYF
cdr3_nt: TGCACCGCCCAACAGGGAACTGGAAACACCATATATTTT

d_call: .
v_call: TRBV11-3
clone_size: few
j_call: TRBJ2-2
cdr3_aa: CASSLVGATLDGELFF
cdr3_nt: TGTGCCAGCAGCTTAGTTGGGGCGACCCTAGACGGGGAGCTGTTTTTT

d_call: .
v_call: TRBV4-1
clone_size: few
j_call: TRBJ1-1
cdr3_aa: CASSQGSSGYEAFF
cdr3_nt: TGCGCCAGCAGCCAAGGTAGCTCAGGGTATGAAGCTTTCTTT

d_call: .
v_call: TRBV4-1
clone_size: once
j_call: TRBJ2-3
cdr3_aa: CASSQARFDTQYF
cdr3_nt: TGCGCCAGCAGCCAAGCGCGGTTTGATACGCAGTATTTT

d_call: .
v_call: TRBV5-1
clone_size: few
j_call: TRBJ1-6
cdr3_aa: CASSGGQNNSPLHF
cdr3_nt: TGCGCCAGCAGCGGCGGACAGAATAATTCACCCCTCCACTTT